These T cell receptor beta chains were read from a single sample in a study of shared clonotypes between healthy human individuals. Some clones are missing from TCRdb's copy, which holds only in-frame ones; the method was immunoSEQ multiplex PCR. The sample shows 600,000 to 700,000 clones, 60% to 75% of them seen only once. The specimen sequenced was memory CD4+ T cells sorted from blood. These receptors came from a woman younger than 45 in good health. Each CDR3 is given with its conserved first and last residue. The order of the fields is J gene, V gene, clone size, D gene, CDR3 protein, CDR3 DNA. The D gene is left open where the match is weak. Clone size is given for some rows only: seen once, a few or many times, or a class if the clone is expanded.

TRBJ1-1 | TRBV7-9 | NA | TRBD1 | CAGGRQGNTEAFF | TGTGCCGGGGGGAGACAGGGGAACACTGAAGCTTTCTTT
TRBJ2-2 | TRBV25-1 | NA | NA | CASSEHGGRRNTGELFF | TGTGCCAGCAGTGAACATGGGGGGCGAAGGAACACCGGGGAGCTGTTTTTT
TRBJ2-7 | TRBV2 | NA | TRBD2 | CASRTASGSSYEQYF | TGTGCCAGCAGAACGGCTAGCGGGAGCTCCTACGAGCAGTACTTC
TRBJ2-1 | TRBV7-3 | once | TRBD2 | CASSPGASGRVGTEQFF | TGTGCCAGCAGCCCCGGGGCTAGCGGGAGGGTGGGAACTGAGCAGTTCTTC
TRBJ2-7 | TRBV5-1 | NA | TRBD1 | CASSQQGKLSYEQYF | TGCGCCAGCAGCCAACAGGGGAAATTGTCCTACGAGCAGTACTTC
TRBJ1-5 | TRBV7-9 | NA | NA | CASSRGTQPQHF | TGTGCCAGCAGCCGAGGGACCCAGCCCCAGCATTTT
TRBJ1-2 | TRBV6-6 | NA | NA | CASSLVEGSHYGYTF | TGTGCCAGCAGTTTGGTTGAGGGGTCTCACTATGGCTACACCTTC
TRBJ2-5 | TRBV5-1 | NA | NA | CASSLGLAKETQYF | TGCGCCAGCAGCTTGGGTCTAGCGAAAGAGACCCAGTACTTC
TRBJ2-2 | TRBV10-1 | once | TRBD2 | CASLGLENTGELFF | TGCGCCAGCTTAGGACTAGAAAACACCGGGGAGCTGTTTTTT
TRBJ2-1 | TRBV18 | NA | NA | CASSLLVETTYNEQFF | TGTGCCAGCTCACTCCTAGTAGAGACCACCTACAATGAGCAGTTCTTC
TRBJ2-1 | TRBV20-1 | NA | NA | CSARGVNEQFF | TGCAGTGCTAGAGGAGTTAATGAGCAGTTCTTC
TRBJ2-4 | TRBV4-1 | NA | TRBD2 | CASSRGLAGDKGIQYF | TGCGCCAGCAGCCGCGGACTAGCGGGAGATAAGGGCATTCAGTACTTC
TRBJ2-7 | TRBV28 | NA | NA | CASSLDGVYEQYF | TGTGCCAGCAGCCTCGACGGGGTCTACGAGCAGTACTTC
TRBJ1-1 | TRBV14 | few | NA | CASSQSQEAFF | TGTGCCAGCAGCCAGTCCCAGGAAGCTTTCTTT
TRBJ2-7 | TRBV28 | NA | NA | CASTWDPGAYEQYF | TGTGCCAGCACCTGGGACCCTGGGGCCTACGAGCAGTACTTC
TRBJ2-7 | TRBV5-1 | NA | TRBD2 | CASSLSTSGSLYEQYF | TGCGCCAGCAGCTTATCTACTAGCGGGAGTTTATACGAGCAGTACTTC
TRBJ1-4 | TRBV6-6 | NA | TRBD1 | CASTPGQGYEKLFF | TGTGCCAGCACCCCGGGACAGGGATATGAAAAACTGTTTTTT
TRBJ2-1 | TRBV19 | NA | NA | CASSGKGEQFF | TGTGCCAGTAGTGGGAAGGGCGAGCAGTTCTTC
TRBJ1-1 | TRBV2 | NA | NA | CASREDTEAFF | TGTGCCAGCAGAGAGGACACTGAAGCTTTCTTT
TRBJ1-3 | TRBV18 | NA | NA | CASLTGYGNTIYF | TGTGCCAGCCTAACAGGGTATGGAAACACCATATATTTT
TRBJ2-3 | TRBV13 | NA | NA | CASSPHLIGGGQYF | TGTGCCAGCAGCCCTCACCTAATAGGGGGGGGGCAGTATTTT
TRBJ2-1 | TRBV6-1 | few | TRBD2 | CASSASGRGTYNEQFF | TGTGCCAGCAGTGCTAGCGGGAGAGGTACCTACAATGAGCAGTTCTTC